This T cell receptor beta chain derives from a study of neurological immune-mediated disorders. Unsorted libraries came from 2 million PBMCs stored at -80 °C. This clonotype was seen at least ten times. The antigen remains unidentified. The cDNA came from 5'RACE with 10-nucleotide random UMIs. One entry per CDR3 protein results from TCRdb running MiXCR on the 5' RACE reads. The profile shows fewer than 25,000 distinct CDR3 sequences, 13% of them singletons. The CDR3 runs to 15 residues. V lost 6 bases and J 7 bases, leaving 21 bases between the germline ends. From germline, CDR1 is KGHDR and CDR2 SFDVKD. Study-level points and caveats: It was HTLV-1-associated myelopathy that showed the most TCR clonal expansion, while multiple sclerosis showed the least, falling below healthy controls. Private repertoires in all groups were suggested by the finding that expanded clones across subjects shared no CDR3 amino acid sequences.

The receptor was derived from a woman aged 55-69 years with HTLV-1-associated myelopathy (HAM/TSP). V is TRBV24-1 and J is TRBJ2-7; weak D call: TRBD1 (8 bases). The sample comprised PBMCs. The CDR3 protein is CATSPTGGAADEQYF. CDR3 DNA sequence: TGTGCCACCAGTCCTACAGGGGGGGCGGCGGATGAGCAGTACTTC.